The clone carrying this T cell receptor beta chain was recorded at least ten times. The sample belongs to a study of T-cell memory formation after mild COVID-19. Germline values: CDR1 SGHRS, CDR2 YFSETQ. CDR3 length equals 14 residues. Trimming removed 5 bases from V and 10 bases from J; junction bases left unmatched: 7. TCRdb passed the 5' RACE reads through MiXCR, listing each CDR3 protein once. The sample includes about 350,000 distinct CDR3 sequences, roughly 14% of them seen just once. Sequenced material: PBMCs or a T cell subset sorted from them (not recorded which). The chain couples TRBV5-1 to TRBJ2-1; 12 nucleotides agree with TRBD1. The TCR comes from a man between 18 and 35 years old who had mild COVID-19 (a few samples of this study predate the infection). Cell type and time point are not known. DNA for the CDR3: TGCGCCAGCAGTTCCGGGACAGGGGGCTGGGAGCAGTTCTTC. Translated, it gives CASSSGTGGWEQFF.